This T cell receptor beta chain came from a study of CD8+ T cells in alopecia areata. cDNA prepared by RNA extraction and subsequent reverse transcription served as the template for sequencing. The repertoire was sequenced with immunoSEQ multiplex PCR; TCRdb's copy has only in-frame clones and lacks some. The sample holds about 110,000 clones, approximately 50% seen once. Germline CDR1 reads SQVTM; CDR2 reads ANQGSEA. CDR3 size: 14 residues. Trimming took 5 bases from V and 5 from J, leaving 18 bases between them. The sequenced sample was NKG2D-low CD8+ T cells sorted from blood. This sequence joins TRBV29-1 and TRBJ1-2; D uncertain. The receptor comes from a human donor with alopecia areata. CDR3 amino acids: CSVITADTWYGYTF. The CDR3, as DNA: TGCAGCGTTATAACGGCAGATACCTGGTATGGCTACACCTTC.